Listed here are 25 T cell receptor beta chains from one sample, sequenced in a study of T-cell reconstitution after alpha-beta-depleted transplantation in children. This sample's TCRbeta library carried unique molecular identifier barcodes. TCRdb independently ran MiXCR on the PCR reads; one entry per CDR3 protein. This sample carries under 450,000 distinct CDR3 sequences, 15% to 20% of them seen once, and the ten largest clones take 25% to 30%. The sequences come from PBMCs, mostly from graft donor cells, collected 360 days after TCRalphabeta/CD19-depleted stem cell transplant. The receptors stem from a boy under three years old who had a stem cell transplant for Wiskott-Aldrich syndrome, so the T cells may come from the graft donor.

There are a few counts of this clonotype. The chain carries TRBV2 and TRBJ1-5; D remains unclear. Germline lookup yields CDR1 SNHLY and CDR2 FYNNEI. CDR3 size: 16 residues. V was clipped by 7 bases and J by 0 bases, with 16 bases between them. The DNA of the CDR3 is TGTGCCAGCACCTTAGACCAAGGGATTAGCAATCAGCCCCAGCATTTT. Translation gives CASTLDQGISNQPQHF.

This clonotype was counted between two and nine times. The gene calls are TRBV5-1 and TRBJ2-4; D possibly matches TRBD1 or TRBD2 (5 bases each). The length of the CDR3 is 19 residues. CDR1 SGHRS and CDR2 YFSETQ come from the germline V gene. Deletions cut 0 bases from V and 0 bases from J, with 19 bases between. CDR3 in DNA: TGCGCCAGCAGCTTGGTACGAGGGCGAGGGGACCTAGCCAAAAACATTCAGTACTTC. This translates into CASSLVRGRGDLAKNIQYF.

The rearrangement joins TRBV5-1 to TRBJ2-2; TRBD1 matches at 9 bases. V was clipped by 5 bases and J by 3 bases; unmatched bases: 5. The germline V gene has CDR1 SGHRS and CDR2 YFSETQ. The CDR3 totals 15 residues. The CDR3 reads CASRTDRGDTGELFF. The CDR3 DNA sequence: TGCGCCAGCAGAACGGACAGGGGCGACACCGGGGAGCTGTTTTTT.

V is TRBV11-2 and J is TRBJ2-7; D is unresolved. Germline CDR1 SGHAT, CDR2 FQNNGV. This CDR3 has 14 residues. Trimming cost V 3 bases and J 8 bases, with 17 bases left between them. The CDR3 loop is CASSFELQIPKQYF. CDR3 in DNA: TGTGCCAGCAGCTTCGAACTCCAGATTCCTAAGCAGTACTTC. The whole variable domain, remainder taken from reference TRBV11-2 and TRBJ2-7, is EAGVAQSPRYKIIEKRQSVAFWCNPISGHATLYWYQQILGQGPKLLIQFQNNGVVDDSQLPKDRFSAERLKGVDSTLKIQPAKLEDSAVYLCASSFELQIPKQYFGPGTRLTVT.

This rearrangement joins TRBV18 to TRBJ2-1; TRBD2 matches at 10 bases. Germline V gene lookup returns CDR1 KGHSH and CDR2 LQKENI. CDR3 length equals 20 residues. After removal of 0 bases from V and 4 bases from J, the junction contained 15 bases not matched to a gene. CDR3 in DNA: TGTGCCAGCTCACCACCAAATCGCTACCGTCTAGCGGGAGCTTACAATGAGCAGTTCTTC. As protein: CASSPPNRYRLAGAYNEQFF.

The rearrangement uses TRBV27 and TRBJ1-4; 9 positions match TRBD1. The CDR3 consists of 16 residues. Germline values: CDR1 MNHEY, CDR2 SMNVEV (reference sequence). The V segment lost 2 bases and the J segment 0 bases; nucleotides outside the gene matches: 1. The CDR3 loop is CASSLRDRATNEKLFF. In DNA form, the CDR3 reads TGTGCCAGCAGTTTAAGGGACAGGGCAACTAATGAAAAACTGTTTTTT.

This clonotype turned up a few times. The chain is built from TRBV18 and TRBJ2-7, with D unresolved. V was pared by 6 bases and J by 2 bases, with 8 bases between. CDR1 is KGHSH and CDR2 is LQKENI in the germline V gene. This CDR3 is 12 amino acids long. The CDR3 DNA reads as TGTGCCAGCTCGTACCTTCCCTACGAGCAGTACTTC. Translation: CASSYLPYEQYF.

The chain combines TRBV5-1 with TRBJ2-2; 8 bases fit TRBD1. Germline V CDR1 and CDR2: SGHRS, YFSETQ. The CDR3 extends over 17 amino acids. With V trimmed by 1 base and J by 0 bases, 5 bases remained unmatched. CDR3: CASSLSVRGPNTGELFF. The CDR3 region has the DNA TGCGCCAGCAGCTTGTCAGTCAGGGGGCCGAACACCGGGGAGCTGTTTTTT. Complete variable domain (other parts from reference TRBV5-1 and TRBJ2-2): KAGVTQTPRYLIKTRGQQVTLSCSPISGHRSVSWYQQTPGQGLQFLFEYFSETQRNKGNFPGRFSGRQFSNSRSEMNVSTLELGDSALYLCASSLSVRGPNTGELFFGEGSRLTVL.

The CDR3 DNA follows: TGTGCCAGCAGCTTAGAGGGGACGACTAATGAAAAACTGTTTTTT. It yields the protein CASSLEGTTNEKLFF. The genes are TRBV7-9 and TRBJ1-4, with D possibly matching TRBD1 (5 bases). This CDR3 is 15 amino acids long. Germline CDR1 is SEHNR and CDR2 is FQNEAQ (reference sequence). Trimming took off 1 base at V and 2 bases at J, with 8 bases between the two ends.

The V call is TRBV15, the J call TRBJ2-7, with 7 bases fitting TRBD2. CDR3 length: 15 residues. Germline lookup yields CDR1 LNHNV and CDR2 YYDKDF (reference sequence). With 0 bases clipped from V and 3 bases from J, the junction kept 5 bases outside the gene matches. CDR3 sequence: CATSRELGGSYEQYF. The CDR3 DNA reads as TGTGCCACCAGCAGAGAATTAGGCGGGAGCTACGAGCAGTACTTC. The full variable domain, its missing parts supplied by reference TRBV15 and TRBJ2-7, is DAMVIQNPRYQVTQFGKPVTLSCSQTLNHNVMYWYQQKSSQAPKLLFHYYDKDFNNEADTPDNFQSRRPNTSFCFLDIRSPGLGDTAMYLCATSRELGGSYEQYFGPGTRLTVT.

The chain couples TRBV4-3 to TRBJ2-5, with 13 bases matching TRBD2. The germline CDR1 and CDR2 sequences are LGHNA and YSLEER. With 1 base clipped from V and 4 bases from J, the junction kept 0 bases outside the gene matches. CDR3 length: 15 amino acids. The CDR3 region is CASSQGTSGRETQYF. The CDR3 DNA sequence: TGCGCCAGCAGCCAAGGGACTAGCGGGAGAGAGACCCAGTACTTC.

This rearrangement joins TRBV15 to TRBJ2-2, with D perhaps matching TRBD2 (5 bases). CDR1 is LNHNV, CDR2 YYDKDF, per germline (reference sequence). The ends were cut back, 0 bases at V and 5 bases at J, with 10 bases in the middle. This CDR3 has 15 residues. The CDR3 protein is CATSRDGVPTGELFF. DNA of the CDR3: TGTGCCACCAGCAGAGACGGGGTCCCTACCGGGGAGCTGTTTTTT. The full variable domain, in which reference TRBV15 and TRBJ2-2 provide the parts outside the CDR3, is DAMVIQNPRYQVTQFGKPVTLSCSQTLNHNVMYWYQQKSSQAPKLLFHYYDKDFNNEADTPDNFQSRRPNTSFCFLDIRSPGLGDTAMYLCATSRDGVPTGELFFGEGSRLTVL.

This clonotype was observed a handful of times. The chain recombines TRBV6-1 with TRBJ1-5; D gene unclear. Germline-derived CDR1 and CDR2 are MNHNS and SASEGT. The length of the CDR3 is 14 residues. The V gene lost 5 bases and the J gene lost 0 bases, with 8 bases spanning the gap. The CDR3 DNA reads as TGTGCCAGCAGTCCCCATAATAGCAATCAGCCCCAGCATTTT. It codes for CASSPHNSNQPQHF.

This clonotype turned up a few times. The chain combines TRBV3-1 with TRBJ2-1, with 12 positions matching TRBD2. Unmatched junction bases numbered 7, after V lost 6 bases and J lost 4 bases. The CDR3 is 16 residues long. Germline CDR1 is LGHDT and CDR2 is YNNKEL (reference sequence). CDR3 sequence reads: CASSYTSGGPYNEQFF. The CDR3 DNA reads TGTGCCAGCAGTTACACTAGCGGGGGGCCTTACAATGAGCAGTTCTTC.

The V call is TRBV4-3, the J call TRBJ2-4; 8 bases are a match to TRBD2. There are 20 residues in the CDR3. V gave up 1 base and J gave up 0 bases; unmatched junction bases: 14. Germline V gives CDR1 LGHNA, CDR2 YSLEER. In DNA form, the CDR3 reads TGCGCCAGCAGCCAAGGTCGACCCGGGAGGGGAATACTAGCCAAAAACATTCAGTACTTC. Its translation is CASSQGRPGRGILAKNIQYF.

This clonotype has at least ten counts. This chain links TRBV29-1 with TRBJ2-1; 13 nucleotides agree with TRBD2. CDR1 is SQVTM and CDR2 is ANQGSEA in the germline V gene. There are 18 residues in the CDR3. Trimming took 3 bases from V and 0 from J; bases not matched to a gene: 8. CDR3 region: CSVDRTSGRWSSYNEQFF. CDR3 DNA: TGCAGCGTTGATAGGACTAGCGGGAGATGGAGCTCCTACAATGAGCAGTTCTTC.

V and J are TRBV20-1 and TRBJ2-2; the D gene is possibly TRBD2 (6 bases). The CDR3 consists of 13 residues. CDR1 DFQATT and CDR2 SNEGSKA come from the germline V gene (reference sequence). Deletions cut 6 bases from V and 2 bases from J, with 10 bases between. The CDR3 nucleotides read TGCAGTGCCCCGGGACTTAACACCGGGGAGCTGTTTTTT. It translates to CSAPGLNTGELFF.

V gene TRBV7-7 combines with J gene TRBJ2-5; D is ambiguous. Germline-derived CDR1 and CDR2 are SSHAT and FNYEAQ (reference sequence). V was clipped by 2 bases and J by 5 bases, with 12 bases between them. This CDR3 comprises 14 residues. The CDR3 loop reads CASSLRIGAETQYF. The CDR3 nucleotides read TGTGCCAGCAGCTTAAGGATCGGTGCGGAGACCCAGTACTTC.

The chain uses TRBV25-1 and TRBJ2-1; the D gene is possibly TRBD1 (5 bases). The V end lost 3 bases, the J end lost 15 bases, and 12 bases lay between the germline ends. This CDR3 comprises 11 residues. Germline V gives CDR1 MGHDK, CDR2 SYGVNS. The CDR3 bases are TGTGCCAGCAGTGATTCTATGGGGCGGTTCTTC. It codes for CASSDSMGRFF.

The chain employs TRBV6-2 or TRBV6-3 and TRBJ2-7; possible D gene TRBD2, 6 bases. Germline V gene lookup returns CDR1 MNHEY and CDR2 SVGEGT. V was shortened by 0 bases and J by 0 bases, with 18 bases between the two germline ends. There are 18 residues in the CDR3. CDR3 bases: TGTGCCAGCAGTTACTCGATTCCTCTAGCGCGCCCCTCCTACGAGCAGTACTTC. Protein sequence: CASSYSIPLARPSYEQYF.

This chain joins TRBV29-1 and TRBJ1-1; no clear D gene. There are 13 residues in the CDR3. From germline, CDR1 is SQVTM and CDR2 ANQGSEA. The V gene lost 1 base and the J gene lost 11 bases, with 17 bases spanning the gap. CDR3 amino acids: CSVEAKLLRVAFF. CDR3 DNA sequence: TGCAGCGTTGAAGCTAAACTCCTGAGGGTGGCTTTCTTT.

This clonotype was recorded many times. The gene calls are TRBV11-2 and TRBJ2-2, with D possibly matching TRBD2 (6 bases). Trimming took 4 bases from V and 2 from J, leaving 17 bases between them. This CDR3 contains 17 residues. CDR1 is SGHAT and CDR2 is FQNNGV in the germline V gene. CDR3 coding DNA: TGTGCCAGCAGCTACCATACGGAGGGCCACAACACCGGGGAGCTGTTTTTT. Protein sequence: CASSYHTEGHNTGELFF.

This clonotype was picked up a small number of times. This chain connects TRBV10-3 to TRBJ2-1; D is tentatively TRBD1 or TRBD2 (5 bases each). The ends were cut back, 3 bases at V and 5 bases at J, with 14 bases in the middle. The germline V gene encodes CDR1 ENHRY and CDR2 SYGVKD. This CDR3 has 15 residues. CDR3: CAISDRTLGDNEQFF. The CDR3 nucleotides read TGTGCCATCAGTGACCGGACACTGGGGGACAATGAGCAGTTCTTC.

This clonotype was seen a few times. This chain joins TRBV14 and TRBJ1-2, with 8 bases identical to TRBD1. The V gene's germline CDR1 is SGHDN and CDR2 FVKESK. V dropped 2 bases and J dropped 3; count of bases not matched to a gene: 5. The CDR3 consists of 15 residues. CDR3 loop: CASSQWWGQDYGYTF. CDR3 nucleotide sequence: TGTGCCAGCAGCCAATGGTGGGGACAGGACTATGGCTACACCTTC. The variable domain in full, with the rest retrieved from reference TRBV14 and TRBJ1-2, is EAGVTQFPSHSVIEKGQTVTLRCDPISGHDNLYWYRRVMGKEIKFLLHFVKESKQDESGMPNNRFLAERTGGTYSTLKVQPAELEDSGVYFCASSQWWGQDYGYTFGSGTRLTVV.

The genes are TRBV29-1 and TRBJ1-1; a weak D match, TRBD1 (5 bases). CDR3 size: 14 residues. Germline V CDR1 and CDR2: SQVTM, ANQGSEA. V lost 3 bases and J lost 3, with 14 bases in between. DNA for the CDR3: TGCAGCGTTGATATTGGCAGGGTCGACACTGAAGCTTTCTTT. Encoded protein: CSVDIGRVDTEAFF.